The subject of this entry is one T cell receptor (beta chain). Its antigen remains unknown. The data were taken from a study of cytomegalovirus exposure and HLA in healthy donors. General study points: A later analysis showed that HLA-associated TCR beta chains had undergone more clonal expansion than equally common others. TCR beta sequences reportedly predicted most subjects' HLA-A and HLA-B alleles accurately. TCR beta V- and J-gene trimming, according to a later analysis, was linked to a missense DCLRE1C variant.

A multiplex PCR was run with 60 Vbeta primers and 13 Jbeta primers. In the original analysis: Unique TCR beta chains numbered approximately 80 million in a later analysis, with roughly 9.9 million shared. Data came from immunoSEQ multiplex PCR; TCRdb stores just in-frame clones and leaves some out. The V and J calls and clone size come from that table; D and trimming were worked out from the DNA. The sample carries about 160,000 clones, 75% to 85% recorded once. The CDR3 extends over 14 amino acids. The V and J ends lost 2 bases and 8 bases, in that order; junction bases with no gene match: 6. CDR1 is KGHSH, CDR2 LQKENI, per germline.

The origin of this receptor is a man under 40 in good health and CMV-seronegative. The sample taken for sequencing was PBMCs. This chain links TRBV18 with TRBJ1-2, with 9 bases aligning to TRBD1. CDR3 DNA sequence: TGTGCCAGCTCACCAAGGACAGGGGTAGGAGGCTACACCTTC. Protein sequence: CASSPRTGVGGYTF.